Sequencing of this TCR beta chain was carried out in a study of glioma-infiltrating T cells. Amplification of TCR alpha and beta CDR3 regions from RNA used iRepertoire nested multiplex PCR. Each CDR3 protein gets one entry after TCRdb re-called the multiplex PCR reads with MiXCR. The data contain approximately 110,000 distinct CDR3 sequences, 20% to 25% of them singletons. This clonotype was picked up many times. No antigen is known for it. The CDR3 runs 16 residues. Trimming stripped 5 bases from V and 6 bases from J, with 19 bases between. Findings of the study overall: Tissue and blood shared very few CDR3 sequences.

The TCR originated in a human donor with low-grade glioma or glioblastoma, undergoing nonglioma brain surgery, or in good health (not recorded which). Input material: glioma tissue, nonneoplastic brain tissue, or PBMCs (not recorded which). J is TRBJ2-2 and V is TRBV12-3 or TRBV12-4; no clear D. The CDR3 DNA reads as TGTGCCAGCAGTGAGATGCCGAGAGTCGGGCCCGGGGAGCTGTTTTTT. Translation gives CASSEMPRVGPGELFF.